This T cell receptor (beta chain) was recorded in a study of cytomegalovirus exposure and HLA in healthy donors. Study at large: Among the 398 genotyped donors, over 70% were placed in the Caucasian-associated ancestry cluster. Study-level findings and limits: 87-base-pair reads could not separate some V segments, including TRBV6-2 and TRBV6-3. Only CMV serostatus was available as immune exposure information. As a later analysis showed, several of the most significant clusters appeared to be linked to common viral pathogens.

In its sample, this clone was seen a few times. Antigen: not known. Vbeta (60) and Jbeta (13) primers were used in the PCR. Generated by immunoSEQ multiplex PCR, the TCRdb table keeps only in-frame clones and is missing some. The sample has approximately 110,000 clones, about 78% seen once. There are 11 residues in the CDR3. V was pared by 4 bases and J by 12 bases, with 13 bases between. Germline-derived CDR1 and CDR2 are SGHDT and YYEEEE. Sequences were obtained from PBMCs. The chain combines TRBV5-6 with TRBJ1-2; weak D call: TRBD1 (5 bases). This TCR derives from a woman between 40 and 50 years old in good health and CMV-seropositive. The CDR3 DNA is TGTGCCAGCAGCGCGGGACCCCTCAACACCTTC. Protein: CASSAGPLNTF.